This note documents a single T cell receptor (beta chain) sequence. The antigen remains unidentified. The sample holds other DNA sequences that translate to the same CDR3. Trimming pared 6 bases from V and 2 bases from J, leaving 4 bases between. This CDR3 comprises 11 residues. CDR1 and CDR2 from the germline V gene are MNHNY and SVGAGI (reference sequence). PCR used 60 Vbeta primers and 13 Jbeta primers. Measured with immunoSEQ multiplex PCR; TCRdb has only the in-frame clones, and not every one. The table lists about 110,000 clones, with 0.55% to 0.65% in the top ten. This entry is derived from a study of cytomegalovirus exposure and HLA in healthy donors. Study-level points and caveats: A missense variant in DCLRE1C was later tied to TCR beta V- and J-gene trimming.

The clonotype was recovered from a man between 45 and 60 years old in good health and CMV-seronegative. V usage is TRBV6-6 and J usage is TRBJ2-5; D uncertain. Sample: PBMCs. CDR3 in DNA: TGTGCCAGCAGGCAGCAAGAGACCCAGTACTTC. This encodes CASRQQETQYF.